In this sample, the clone carrying this T cell receptor (beta chain) turned up many times. The antigen is unknown. The data originate from a study of T cell repertoires in cytomegalovirus infection. For the study at large: Public TCR beta signatures were indicative of both CMV infection and a matching HLA type.

Using its own MiXCR run on the reads, TCRdb lists one record per CDR3 protein. The sample records around 440,000 distinct CDR3 sequences, roughly 10% being singletons. The study's findings and limits: HLA-C-restricted CMV-specific TCR beta clonotypes were dominant in the ex vivo response. Identification of carriers of CMV plus the relevant HLA was achieved through cumulative public TCR beta family frequency.

Trimming removed 6 bases from V and 4 bases from J; junction bases left unmatched: 10. The germline CDR1 and CDR2 sequences are SQVTM and ANQGSEA. This CDR3 has 16 residues. This receptor was identified in a human donor in good health (CMV status not recorded). Some clones in this sample may be carry-over from other donors' samples. Sequenced: PBMCs. This chain connects TRBV29-1 to TRBJ2-1; 12 bases match TRBD2. The CDR3 sequence is CSVSFRLAGAYNEQFF. The CDR3, as DNA: TGCAGCGTCTCTTTCCGACTAGCGGGGGCATACAATGAGCAGTTCTTC.